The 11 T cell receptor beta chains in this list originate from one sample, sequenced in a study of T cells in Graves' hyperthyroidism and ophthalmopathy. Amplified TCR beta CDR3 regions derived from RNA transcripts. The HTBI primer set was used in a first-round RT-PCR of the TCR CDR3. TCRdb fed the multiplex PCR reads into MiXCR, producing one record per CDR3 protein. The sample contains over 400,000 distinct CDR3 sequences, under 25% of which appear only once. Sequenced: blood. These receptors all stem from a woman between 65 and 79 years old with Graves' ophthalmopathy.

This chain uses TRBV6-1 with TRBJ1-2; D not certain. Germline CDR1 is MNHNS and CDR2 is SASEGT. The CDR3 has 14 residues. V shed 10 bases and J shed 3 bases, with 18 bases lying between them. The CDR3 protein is CATRRVGLDYGYTF. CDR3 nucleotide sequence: TGTGCCACCAGGAGAGTGGGGTTGGACTATGGCTACACCTTC.

The CDR3 DNA is TGTGCCAGCAGCTTAGATCGTGTAGAATCTAATGAAAAACTGTTTTTT. Amino acids: CASSLDRVESNEKLFF. The gene calls are TRBV11-2 and TRBJ1-4; D not resolved. The CDR3 totals 16 residues. Germline lookup yields CDR1 SGHAT and CDR2 FQNNGV. Trimming stripped 0 bases from V and 3 bases from J, with 11 bases between.

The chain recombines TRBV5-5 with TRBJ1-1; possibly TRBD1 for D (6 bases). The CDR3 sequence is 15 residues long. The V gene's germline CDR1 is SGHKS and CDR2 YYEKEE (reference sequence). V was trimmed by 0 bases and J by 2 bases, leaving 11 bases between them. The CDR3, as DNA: TGTGCCAGCAGCTTGGGGGGGACACCCAACACTGAAGCTTTCTTT. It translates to CASSLGGTPNTEAFF.

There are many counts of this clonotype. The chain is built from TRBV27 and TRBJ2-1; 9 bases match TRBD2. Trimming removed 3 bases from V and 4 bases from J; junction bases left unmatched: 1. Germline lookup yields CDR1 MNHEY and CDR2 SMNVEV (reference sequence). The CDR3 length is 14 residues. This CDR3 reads CASSFAGGYNEQFF. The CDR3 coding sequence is TGTGCCAGCAGTTTCGCGGGAGGGTACAATGAGCAGTTCTTC.

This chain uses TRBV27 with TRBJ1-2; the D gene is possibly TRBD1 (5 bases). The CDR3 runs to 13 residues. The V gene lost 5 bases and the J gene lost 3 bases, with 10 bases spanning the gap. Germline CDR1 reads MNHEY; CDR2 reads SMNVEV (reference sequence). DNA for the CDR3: TGTGCCAGCAGTCCCCGGGGCGACTATGGCTACACCTTC. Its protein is CASSPRGDYGYTF.

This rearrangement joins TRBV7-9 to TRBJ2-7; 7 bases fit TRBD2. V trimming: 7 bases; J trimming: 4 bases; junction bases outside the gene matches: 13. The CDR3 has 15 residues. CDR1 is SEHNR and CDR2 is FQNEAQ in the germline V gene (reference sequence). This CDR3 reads CASTITLGGWYEQYF. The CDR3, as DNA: TGTGCCAGCACAATCACCCTGGGAGGGTGGTACGAGCAGTACTTC.

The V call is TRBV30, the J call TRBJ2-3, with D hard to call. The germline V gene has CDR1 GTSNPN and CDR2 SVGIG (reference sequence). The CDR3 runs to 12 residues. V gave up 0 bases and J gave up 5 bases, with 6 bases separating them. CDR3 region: CAWSVPEDTQYF. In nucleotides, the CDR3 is TGTGCCTGGAGTGTACCTGAAGATACGCAGTATTTT.

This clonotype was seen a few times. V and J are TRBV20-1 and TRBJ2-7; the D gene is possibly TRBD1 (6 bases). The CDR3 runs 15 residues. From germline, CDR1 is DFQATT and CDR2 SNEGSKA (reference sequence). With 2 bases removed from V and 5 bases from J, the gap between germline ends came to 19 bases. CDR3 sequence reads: CSARTITGLLDEQYF. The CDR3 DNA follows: TGCAGTGCTAGAACTATAACAGGGTTATTGGACGAGCAGTACTTC.

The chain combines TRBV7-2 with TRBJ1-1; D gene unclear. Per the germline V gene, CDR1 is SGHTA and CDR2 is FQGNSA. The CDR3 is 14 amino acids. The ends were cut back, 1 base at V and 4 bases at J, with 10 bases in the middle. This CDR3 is CASSLVGERTEAFF. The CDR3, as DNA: TGTGCCAGCAGCTTAGTAGGAGAGCGCACTGAAGCTTTCTTT.

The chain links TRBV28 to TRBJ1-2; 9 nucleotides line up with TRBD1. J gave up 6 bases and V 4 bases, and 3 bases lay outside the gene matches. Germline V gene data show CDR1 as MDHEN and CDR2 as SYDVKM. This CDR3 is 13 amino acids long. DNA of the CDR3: TGTGCCAGCAGTTCCACAGGGGGCGATGGCTACACCTTC. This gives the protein CASSSTGGDGYTF.

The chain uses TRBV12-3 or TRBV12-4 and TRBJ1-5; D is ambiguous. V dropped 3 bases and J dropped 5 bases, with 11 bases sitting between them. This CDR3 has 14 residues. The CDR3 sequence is CASSFGIGDQPQHF. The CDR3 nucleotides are TGTGCCAGCAGTTTCGGCATCGGCGATCAGCCCCAGCATTTT.